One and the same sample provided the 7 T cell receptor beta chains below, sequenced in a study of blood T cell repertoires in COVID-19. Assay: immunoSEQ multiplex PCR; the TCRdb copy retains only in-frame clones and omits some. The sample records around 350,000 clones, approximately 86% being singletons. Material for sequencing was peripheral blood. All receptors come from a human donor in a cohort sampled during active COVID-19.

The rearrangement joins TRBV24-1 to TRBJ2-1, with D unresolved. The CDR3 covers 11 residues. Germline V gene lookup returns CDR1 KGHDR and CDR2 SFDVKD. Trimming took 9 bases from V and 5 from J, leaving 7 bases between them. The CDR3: CATGSHNEQFF. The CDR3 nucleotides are TGTGCCACCGGTAGTCACAATGAGCAGTTCTTC.

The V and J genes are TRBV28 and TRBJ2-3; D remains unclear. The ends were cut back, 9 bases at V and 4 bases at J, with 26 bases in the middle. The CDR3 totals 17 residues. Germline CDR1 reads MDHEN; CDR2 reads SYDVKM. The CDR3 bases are TGTGCCAGTCCGCCTCCACTCCTTTCTCGCATCGCAGATACGCAGTATTTT. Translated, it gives CASPPPLLSRIADTQYF.

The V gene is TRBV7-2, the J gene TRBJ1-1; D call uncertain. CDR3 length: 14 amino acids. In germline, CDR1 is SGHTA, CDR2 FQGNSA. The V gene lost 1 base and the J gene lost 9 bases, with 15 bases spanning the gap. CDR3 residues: CASSLGGNHEQAFF. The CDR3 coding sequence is TGTGCCAGCAGCTTAGGCGGAAACCACGAACAAGCTTTCTTT.

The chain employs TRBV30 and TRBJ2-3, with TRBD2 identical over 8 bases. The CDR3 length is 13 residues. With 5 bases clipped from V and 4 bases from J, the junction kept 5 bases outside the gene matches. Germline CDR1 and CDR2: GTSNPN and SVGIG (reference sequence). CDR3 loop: CAWGAGVADTQYF. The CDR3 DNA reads TGTGCCTGGGGAGCGGGAGTAGCAGATACGCAGTATTTT.

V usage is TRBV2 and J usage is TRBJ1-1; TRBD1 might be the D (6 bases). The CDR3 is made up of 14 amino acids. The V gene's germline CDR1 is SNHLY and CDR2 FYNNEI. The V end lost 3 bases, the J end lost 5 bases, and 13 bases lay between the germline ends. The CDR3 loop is CASSEWQGKTEAFF. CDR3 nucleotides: TGTGCCAGCAGTGAGTGGCAGGGGAAGACTGAAGCTTTCTTT.

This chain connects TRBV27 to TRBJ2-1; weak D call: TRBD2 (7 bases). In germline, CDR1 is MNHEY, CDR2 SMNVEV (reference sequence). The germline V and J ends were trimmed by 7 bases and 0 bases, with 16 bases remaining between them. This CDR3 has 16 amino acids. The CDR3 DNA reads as TGTGCCAGCAAGAAGGGGGGGCCGAGCTCCTACAATGAGCAGTTCTTC. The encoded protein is CASKKGGPSSYNEQFF.

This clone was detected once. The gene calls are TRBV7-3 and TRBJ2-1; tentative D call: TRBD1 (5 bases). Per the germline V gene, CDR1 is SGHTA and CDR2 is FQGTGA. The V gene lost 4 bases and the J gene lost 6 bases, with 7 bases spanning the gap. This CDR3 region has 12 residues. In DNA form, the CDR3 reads TGTGCCAGCAGCTCAGGGTCCAATGAGCAGTTCTTC. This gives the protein CASSSGSNEQFF.